These 19 T cell receptor beta chains were sequenced from one sample in a study of T-cell reconstitution after alpha-beta-depleted transplantation in children. Notes on the study in general: Hyperexpanded clones declined; after one year, newly produced T cells mostly supplied diversity.

Unique molecular identifiers were incorporated when the TCRbeta library was constructed. TCRdb reanalysed the PCR reads using MiXCR and keeps one entry per CDR3 protein. The repertoire holds around 270,000 distinct CDR3 sequences, about 7.3% seen once, with 8.5% to 9.5% in the top ten. Their target antigens are unknown. The input for sequencing was peripheral blood, taken 360 days after TCRalphabeta/CD19-depleted stem cell transplant. These receptors were obtained from a female patient aged 2-15 years who had a stem cell transplant for Fanconi anemia, so the T cells may come from the graft donor.

This clonotype came up many times. The rearrangement links TRBV3-1 to TRBJ2-1; unclear D gene. V was shortened by 4 bases and J by 9 bases, with 7 bases between the two germline ends. The CDR3 consists of 11 residues. Germline values: CDR1 LGHDT, CDR2 YNNKEL (reference sequence). The chain's CDR3 is CASSLESEQFF. The DNA for the CDR3 is TGTGCCAGCAGCCTGGAGAGTGAGCAGTTCTTC.

This clonotype was detected many times. V is TRBV6-2 or TRBV6-3 and J is TRBJ1-2, with 8 bases fitting TRBD1. The CDR3 totals 14 residues. Losses at the gene ends were 7 bases for V and 0 bases for J; bases not matched to a gene: 4. Germline V CDR1 and CDR2: MNHEY, SVGEGT. The CDR3 nucleotides read TGTGCCAGCACCGGGACAGGAACTAACTATGGCTACACCTTC. Translation gives CASTGTGTNYGYTF.

The chain is built from TRBV24-1 and TRBJ2-3, with D perhaps TRBD1 or TRBD2 (6 bases each). The CDR3 is made up of 17 amino acids. The germline CDR1 and CDR2 sequences are KGHDR and SFDVKD. The germline V and J ends were trimmed by 10 bases and 0 bases, with 22 bases remaining between them. Written as DNA, the CDR3 is TGTGCCACAAGTAGGGGGGAGCGGACATTAAGCACAGATACGCAGTATTTT. This codes for CATSRGERTLSTDTQYF.

This clonotype was seen many times. The CDR3 reads CASSFELPHYNEQFF. The DNA for the CDR3 is TGCGCCAGCAGCTTCGAGCTACCCCACTACAATGAGCAGTTCTTC. This chain connects TRBV5-1 to TRBJ2-1; D is uncertain. CDR3 length equals 15 residues. The germline V gene encodes CDR1 SGHRS and CDR2 YFSETQ. V was pared by 2 bases and J by 3 bases, with 12 bases between. Full variable domain (remainder filled in from reference TRBV5-1 and TRBJ2-1): KAGVTQTPRYLIKTRGQQVTLSCSPISGHRSVSWYQQTPGQGLQFLFEYFSETQRNKGNFPGRFSGRQFSNSRSEMNVSTLELGDSALYLCASSFELPHYNEQFFGPGTRLTVL.

This clonotype was seen many times. A read error may account for a junction end that differs from germline. This rearrangement joins TRBV29-1 to TRBJ2-1, with D unclear. The CDR3 consists of 12 residues. Germline V gives CDR1 SQVTM, CDR2 ANQGSEA. CDR3 nucleotides: TGCAGCGTTGAGGGTCGTCAGCTCCCCTTGGTCTTC. Translation gives CSVEGRQLPLVF.

There are a few counts of this clonotype. The chain is built from TRBV2 and TRBJ2-3, with D maybe TRBD2 (5 bases). Germline V lookup: CDR1 SNHLY, CDR2 FYNNEI. Trimming removed 11 bases from V and 2 bases from J, with 14 bases in between. CDR3 length equals 13 residues. The CDR3: CASATEATDTQYF. DNA for the CDR3: TGTGCCTCAGCGACGGAGGCCACAGATACGCAGTATTTT.

This clonotype appeared many times. The chain joins TRBV20-1 to TRBJ2-1, with a possible D match to TRBD2 (6 bases). The V gene lost 8 bases and the J gene lost 2 bases, with 19 bases spanning the gap. The CDR3 extends over 15 amino acids. Germline V gives CDR1 DFQATT, CDR2 SNEGSKA (reference sequence). The CDR3 reads CSRLNPRETYNEQFF. The CDR3, as DNA: TGCAGTAGACTCAACCCCCGGGAGACCTACAATGAGCAGTTCTTC.

The chain couples TRBV20-1 to TRBJ1-1; D remains unclear. Germline V gene sequence: CDR1 DFQATT, CDR2 SNEGSKA (reference sequence). The germline V and J ends were trimmed by 3 bases and 9 bases, with 23 bases remaining between them. The CDR3 is 15 residues long. The CDR3 is CSARVLKSTAYQAFF. DNA of the CDR3: TGCAGTGCTAGGGTTCTGAAGAGTACGGCTTACCAAGCTTTCTTT.

This clonotype has a count of ten or more. The genes are TRBV28 and TRBJ2-7; D is uncertain. Looked up from germline, CDR1 is MDHEN and CDR2 is SYDVKM. Trimming took 6 bases from V and 2 from J, leaving 14 bases between them. This CDR3 is 14 amino acids long. The CDR3 sequence is CASSLPHSTYEQYF. In DNA form, the CDR3 reads TGTGCCAGCAGCCTCCCCCACAGCACCTACGAGCAGTACTTC.

This clonotype was observed at least ten times. This chain links TRBV21-1 with TRBJ2-7; the table's D call of TRBD1 was not tested on the DNA. TRBV21-1 counts as a pseudogene. CDR3 length equals 21 residues. This CDR3 is CASSKGTTVPGQGLGPYEQYF. The CDR3, as DNA: TGTGCCAGCAGCAAAGGGACCACCGTCCCGGGACAGGGTTTAGGGCCTTACGAGCAGTACTTC.

This clonotype showed up just a few times. The V call is TRBV6-5, the J call TRBJ1-2; possible D gene TRBD1, 5 bases. The germline CDR1 and CDR2 sequences are MNHEY and SVGAGI. The ends were cut back, 5 bases at V and 6 bases at J, with 7 bases in the middle. The CDR3 has 11 residues. The CDR3 DNA reads as TGTGCCAGCAGTCGAGGGGATGGCTACACCTTC. Protein: CASSRGDGYTF.

This clonotype has ten or more counts. The chain links TRBV5-1 to TRBJ2-3; TRBD1 is a possible D gene (5 bases). CDR3 length equals 13 residues. CDR1 and CDR2 (germline): SGHRS, YFSETQ. With 4 bases removed from V and 3 bases from J, the gap between germline ends came to 9 bases. CDR3 coding DNA: TGCGCCAGCAGCCAGAGGACAACAGATACGCAGTATTTT. This codes for CASSQRTTDTQYF.

This chain joins TRBV27 and TRBJ2-7; TRBD2 matches at 7 bases. This CDR3 is built from 14 residues. CDR1 is MNHEY, CDR2 SMNVEV, per germline (reference sequence). V trimming: 0 bases; J trimming: 3 bases; junction bases outside the gene matches: 2. The chain's CDR3 is CASSLSASGYEQYV. CDR3 bases: TGTGCCAGCAGTTTATCGGCTAGCGGCTACGAGCAGTACGTC.

This clonotype came up a few times. The chain employs TRBV9 and TRBJ2-1, with D perhaps TRBD2 (6 bases). The length of the CDR3 is 15 residues. V shed 1 base and J shed 7 bases, with 15 bases lying between them. The V gene's germline CDR1 is SGDLS and CDR2 YYNGEE. The CDR3 loop reads CASSVMGGTLNEQFF. The CDR3 nucleotides read TGTGCCAGCAGCGTAATGGGCGGGACCTTAAATGAGCAGTTCTTC. Filled out from reference TRBV9 and TRBJ2-1, the complete variable domain reads DSGVTQTPKHLITATGQRVTLRCSPRSGDLSVYWYQQSLDQGLQFLIQYYNGEERAKGNILERFSAQQFPDLHSELNLSSLELGDSALYFCASSVMGGTLNEQFFGPGTRLTVL.

This rearrangement joins TRBV7-2 to TRBJ2-5; TRBD2 agrees at 8 bases. Germline-derived CDR1 and CDR2 are SGHTA and FQGNSA. The V gene end was trimmed by 5 bases and the J gene end by 5 bases; junction bases not matched to a gene: 7. The CDR3 extends over 14 amino acids. CDR3 DNA: TGTGCCAGCAGCCGGAGCGGGGGAGGGGAGACCCAGTACTTC. Translating gives CASSRSGGGETQYF. Full variable domain (missing parts from reference TRBV7-2 and TRBJ2-5): GAGVSQSPSNKVTEKGKDVELRCDPISGHTALYWYRQSLGQGLEFLIYFQGNSAPDKSGLPSDRFSAERTGGSVSTLTIQRTQQEDSAVYLCASSRSGGGETQYFGPGTRLLVL.

This clonotype was observed a handful of times. The chain carries TRBV6-1 and TRBJ1-2; no clear D gene. The CDR3 runs to 13 residues. The germline CDR1 and CDR2 sequences are MNHNS and SASEGT. Trimming took 6 bases from V and 3 from J, leaving 11 bases between them. As DNA, the CDR3 is TGTGCCAGCAGCATCAACCTCTACTATGGCTACACCTTC. Its translation: CASSINLYYGYTF.

This clonotype was counted many times. V gene TRBV5-6 combines with J gene TRBJ2-3; TRBD1 matches at 9 bases. Germline CDR1 SGHDT, CDR2 YYEEEE. The CDR3 runs to 15 residues. V lost 0 bases to trimming and J lost 4 bases; unmatched junction nucleotides: 3. In DNA form, the CDR3 reads TGTGCCAGCAGCTTGGTGGGACAGGGCCCAGATACGCAGTATTTT. The encoded protein is CASSLVGQGPDTQYF.

The rearrangement joins TRBV9 to TRBJ2-7, with a weak D call TRBD2 (6 bases). Germline CDR1 SGDLS, CDR2 YYNGEE. There are 14 residues in the CDR3. V lost 2 bases to trimming and J lost 6 bases, with 15 bases between them. CDR3 sequence reads: CASSVDSGRGEQYF. The CDR3 DNA follows: TGTGCCAGCAGCGTTGACTCAGGGCGGGGCGAGCAGTACTTC.

In this sample, this clonotype turned up many times. The V and J genes are TRBV7-9 and TRBJ2-1; 12 bases map to TRBD1. V gave up 2 bases and J gave up 4 bases; unmatched junction bases: 3. In germline, CDR1 is SEHNR, CDR2 FQNEAQ (reference sequence). CDR3 length equals 16 residues. For the CDR3, the DNA is TGTGCCAGCAGCTTAACGGGACAGGGGGCTTACAATGAGCAGTTCTTC. Translation gives CASSLTGQGAYNEQFF.